Listed below are T cell receptor beta chains from one sample, sequenced in a study of blood T cell repertoires in COVID-19. Method: immunoSEQ multiplex PCR; TCRdb's copy keeps in-frame clones and lacks some. The table records some 150,000 clones, around four fifths of them present only once. What was sequenced was peripheral blood. The origin of the receptors is a man aged 40-49 years who had recovered from COVID-19. Each CDR3 is given with its conserved first and last residue. Each record gives: CDR3 DNA, CDR3 protein, V gene, J gene, clone size, D gene. D genes are given only for firm matches. Clone sizes are given selectively: once, few, many, or a class where the clone is expanded.

CDR3nt: TGCAGCGTTGAAGATCCCGGACAGGGGGATGGCTACACCTTC; CDR3aa: CSVEDPGQGDGYTF; v_gene: TRBV29-1; j_gene: TRBJ1-2; abundance: NA; d_gene: TRBD1
CDR3nt: TGTGCCAGCAGTTACTCGCCAGATAACACCGGGGAGCTGTTTTTT; CDR3aa: CASSYSPDNTGELFF; v_gene: TRBV6-5; j_gene: TRBJ2-2; abundance: NA; d_gene: NA
CDR3nt: TGCGCCAGCAGCCAAGAATCAGGGGACTATGGCTACACCTTC; CDR3aa: CASSQESGDYGYTF; v_gene: TRBV4-1; j_gene: TRBJ1-2; abundance: NA; d_gene: NA
CDR3nt: TGTGCCAGCAGCTTAGACTCGGGAGGCACCTACGAGCAGTACTTC; CDR3aa: CASSLDSGGTYEQYF; v_gene: TRBV7-8; j_gene: TRBJ2-7; abundance: NA; d_gene: TRBD2
CDR3nt: TGCGCCAGCAGCAACGGGAGGAACGAGCAGTACTTC; CDR3aa: CASSNGRNEQYF; v_gene: TRBV5-1; j_gene: TRBJ2-7; abundance: NA; d_gene: TRBD2
CDR3nt: TGTGCCAGCAGTTTCTTACGACAGGGGGTGAGCTCTGGGGCCAACGTCCTGACTTTC; CDR3aa: CASSFLRQGVSSGANVLTF; v_gene: TRBV27; j_gene: TRBJ2-6; abundance: NA; d_gene: TRBD1
CDR3nt: TGTGCCAGCAGTTTAGCGGGGCCCCCCTACGAGCAGTACTTC; CDR3aa: CASSLAGPPYEQYF; v_gene: TRBV27; j_gene: TRBJ2-7; abundance: NA; d_gene: NA
CDR3nt: TGTGCCAGCAGTTTAGACCTAGATGCCCGCACAGATACGCAGTATTTT; CDR3aa: CASSLDLDARTDTQYF; v_gene: TRBV11-3; j_gene: TRBJ2-3; abundance: NA; d_gene: NA
CDR3nt: TGTGCCAGCAGCGCCGGGACAGGGTCGAGCTCCTACGAGCAGTACTTC; CDR3aa: CASSAGTGSSSYEQYF; v_gene: TRBV2; j_gene: TRBJ2-7; abundance: NA; d_gene: TRBD1
CDR3nt: TGTGCCAGCAGCCAAGGGGGACAGACTTCTTATGGCTACACCTTC; CDR3aa: CASSQGGQTSYGYTF; v_gene: TRBV4-2; j_gene: TRBJ1-2; abundance: NA; d_gene: TRBD1
CDR3nt: TGTGCCAGCAGTTATCAGGGTAACTACGAGCAGTACTTC; CDR3aa: CASSYQGNYEQYF; v_gene: TRBV6-2/TRBV6-3; j_gene: TRBJ2-7; abundance: once; d_gene: NA
CDR3nt: TGTGCCAGCAGCCTTCGCGGGACTAGCGGGGGATACGAGCAGTACTTC; CDR3aa: CASSLRGTSGGYEQYF; v_gene: TRBV11-1; j_gene: TRBJ2-7; abundance: few; d_gene: TRBD2
CDR3nt: TGTGCCAGCAGCCAATCTAACTATGGCTACACCTTC; CDR3aa: CASSQSNYGYTF; v_gene: TRBV9; j_gene: TRBJ1-2; abundance: NA; d_gene: NA
CDR3nt: TGCGCCAGCAGCCAAGCCCCGTCGTGGGGACTCACAGATACGCAGTATTTT; CDR3aa: CASSQAPSWGLTDTQYF; v_gene: TRBV4-3; j_gene: TRBJ2-3; abundance: once; d_gene: NA
CDR3nt: TGTGCCAGCAGTCACCGGGACAGGTACTATGGCTACACCTTC; CDR3aa: CASSHRDRYYGYTF; v_gene: TRBV6-2/TRBV6-3; j_gene: TRBJ1-2; abundance: NA; d_gene: TRBD1
CDR3nt: TGTGCCTGGAGTGCGTATGGGGGGATCACTGAAGCTTTCTTT; CDR3aa: CAWSAYGGITEAFF; v_gene: TRBV30; j_gene: TRBJ1-1; abundance: NA; d_gene: NA
CDR3nt: TGTGCCAGCAACGAGGGGGCAGGTGAGCAGTTCTTC; CDR3aa: CASNEGAGEQFF; v_gene: TRBV6-4; j_gene: TRBJ2-1; abundance: NA; d_gene: TRBD1
CDR3nt: TGTGCCAGTTCAGGGACTAGCGGGGGGTCCGAGTTCTTC; CDR3aa: CASSGTSGGSEFF; v_gene: TRBV7-2; j_gene: TRBJ2-1; abundance: NA; d_gene: TRBD2
CDR3nt: TGCGCCAGCAGCATGGGGATACGTAGCGGGATAAAGAACGAGCAGTACTTC; CDR3aa: CASSMGIRSGIKNEQYF; v_gene: TRBV5-1; j_gene: TRBJ2-7; abundance: NA; d_gene: TRBD2
CDR3nt: TGTGCCAGCTCACCTGGACGGGACAATCAGCCCCAGCATTTT; CDR3aa: CASSPGRDNQPQHF; v_gene: TRBV18; j_gene: TRBJ1-5; abundance: NA; d_gene: NA
CDR3nt: TGTGCCAGCAGCTTATCCCCCGGGGAGGGTAGTTACGAGCAGTACTTC; CDR3aa: CASSLSPGEGSYEQYF; v_gene: TRBV7-9; j_gene: TRBJ2-7; abundance: NA; d_gene: TRBD2
CDR3nt: TGTGCCAGCACCGGGGGAGTAGGGCGAGGGTCACCCCTCCACTTT; CDR3aa: CASTGGVGRGSPLHF; v_gene: TRBV7-2; j_gene: TRBJ1-6; abundance: NA; d_gene: NA
CDR3nt: TGCGCCAGACCGACTAGCGGGAGGTGTGAGGATGAGCAGTTCTTC; CDR3aa: CARPTSGRCEDEQFF; v_gene: TRBV10-1; j_gene: TRBJ2-1; abundance: once; d_gene: TRBD2
CDR3nt: TGTGGGGTAGCGGGGGGGTCCTACGAGCAGTACTTC; CDR3aa: CGVAGGSYEQYF; v_gene: TRBV6-6; j_gene: TRBJ2-7; abundance: NA; d_gene: TRBD2
CDR3nt: TGTGCCAGCAGCCACGGGACAGCCTATGGCTACACCTTC; CDR3aa: CASSHGTAYGYTF; v_gene: TRBV3-1/TRBV3-2; j_gene: TRBJ1-2; abundance: NA; d_gene: TRBD1